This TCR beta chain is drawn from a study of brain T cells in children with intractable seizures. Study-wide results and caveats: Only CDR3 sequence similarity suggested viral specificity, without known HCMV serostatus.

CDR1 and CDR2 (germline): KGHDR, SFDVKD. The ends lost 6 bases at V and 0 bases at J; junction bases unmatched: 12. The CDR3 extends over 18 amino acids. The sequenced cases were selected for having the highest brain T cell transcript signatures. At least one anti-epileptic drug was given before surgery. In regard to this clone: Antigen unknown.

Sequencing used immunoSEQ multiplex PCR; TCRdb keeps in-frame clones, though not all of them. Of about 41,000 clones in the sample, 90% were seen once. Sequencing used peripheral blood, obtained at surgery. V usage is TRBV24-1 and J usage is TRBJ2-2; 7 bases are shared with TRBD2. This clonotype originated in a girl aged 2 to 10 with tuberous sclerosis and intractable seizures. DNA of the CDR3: TGTGCCACCAGTCCGGGACTACAAGTCCCCGCGAACACCGGGGAGCTGTTTTTT. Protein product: CATSPGLQVPANTGELFF.